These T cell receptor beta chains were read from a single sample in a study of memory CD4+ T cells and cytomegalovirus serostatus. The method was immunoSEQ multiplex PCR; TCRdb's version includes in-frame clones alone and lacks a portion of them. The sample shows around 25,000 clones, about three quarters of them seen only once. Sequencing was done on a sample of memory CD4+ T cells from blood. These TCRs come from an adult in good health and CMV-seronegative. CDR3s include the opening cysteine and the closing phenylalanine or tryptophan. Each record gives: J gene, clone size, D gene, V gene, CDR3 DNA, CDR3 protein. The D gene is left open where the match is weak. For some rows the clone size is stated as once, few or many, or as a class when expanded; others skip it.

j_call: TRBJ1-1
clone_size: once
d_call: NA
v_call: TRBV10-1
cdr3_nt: TGCGCCAGCAGTGATTCGGGGGCTTGGACTGAAGCTTTCTTT
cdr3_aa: CASSDSGAWTEAFF

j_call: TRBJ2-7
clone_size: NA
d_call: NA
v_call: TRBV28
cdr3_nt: TGTGCCAGCAGTTTAAACACGAGGGAGCAGTACTTC
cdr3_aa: CASSLNTREQYF

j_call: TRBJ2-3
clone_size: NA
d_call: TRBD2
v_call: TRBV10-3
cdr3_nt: TGTGCCATCAATGTAGCGGGAGCGGAAGATACGCAGTATTTT
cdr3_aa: CAINVAGAEDTQYF

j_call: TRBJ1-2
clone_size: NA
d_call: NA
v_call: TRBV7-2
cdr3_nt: TGTGCCAGCAGCCTTAATAACTATGGCTACACCTTC
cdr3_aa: CASSLNNYGYTF

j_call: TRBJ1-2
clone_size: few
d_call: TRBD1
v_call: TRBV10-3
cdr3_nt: TGTGCCATCAGTGAGTCCCCGACAGGGAAGGAGGGCTACACCTTC
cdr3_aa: CAISESPTGKEGYTF

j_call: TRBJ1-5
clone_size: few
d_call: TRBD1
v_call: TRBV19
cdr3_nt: TGTGCCAGTAGATCCGGGACAGGGGGCGGACAGCCCCAGCATTTT
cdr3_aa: CASRSGTGGGQPQHF

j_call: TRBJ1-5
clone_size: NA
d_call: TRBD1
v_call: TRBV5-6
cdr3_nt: TGTGCCAGCAGCTTGGACAGGGGAGGTAATCAGCCCCAGCATTTT
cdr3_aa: CASSLDRGGNQPQHF

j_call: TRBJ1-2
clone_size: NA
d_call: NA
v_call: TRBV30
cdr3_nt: TGTGCCTTTCAGGGGAGACAGGTCGGCGGCTACACCTTC
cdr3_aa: CAFQGRQVGGYTF

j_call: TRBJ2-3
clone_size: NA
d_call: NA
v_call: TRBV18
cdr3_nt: TGTGCCAGCTCACGACCTAGCGTTTACACAGATACGCAGTATTTT
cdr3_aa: CASSRPSVYTDTQYF

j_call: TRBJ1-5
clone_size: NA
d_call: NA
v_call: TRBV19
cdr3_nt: TGTGCCAGTAAAGTGGGGTTTAGCAATCAGCCCCAGCATTTT
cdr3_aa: CASKVGFSNQPQHF

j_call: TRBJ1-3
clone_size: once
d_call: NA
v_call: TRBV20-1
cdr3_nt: TGCAGTGCTATCAGGGGTCACACCATATATTTT
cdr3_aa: CSAIRGHTIYF

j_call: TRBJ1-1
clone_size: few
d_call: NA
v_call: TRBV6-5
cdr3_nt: TGTGCCAGCAGTTACGACCGCGGGGCTGAAGCTTTCTTT
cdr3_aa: CASSYDRGAEAFF

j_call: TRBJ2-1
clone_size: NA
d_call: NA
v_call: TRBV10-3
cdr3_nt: TGTGCCATCAGCCCCGGAAACATAAATGAGCAGTTCTTC
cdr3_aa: CAISPGNINEQFF

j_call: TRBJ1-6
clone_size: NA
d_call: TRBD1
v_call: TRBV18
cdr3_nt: TGTGCCAGCTCACCCACCGGGACAGGGGCCGCTGATAATTCACCCCTCCACTTT
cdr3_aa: CASSPTGTGAADNSPLHF

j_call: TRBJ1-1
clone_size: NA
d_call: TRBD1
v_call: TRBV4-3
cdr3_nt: TGCGCCAGCAGCCAAGATCTGGACAGGGAGAACACTGAAGCTTTCTTT
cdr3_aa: CASSQDLDRENTEAFF